This TCR beta chain was sequenced for a study of cytomegalovirus exposure and HLA in healthy donors. PCR employed 60 Vbeta and 13 Jbeta primers. Sequenced by immunoSEQ multiplex PCR; TCRdb stores in-frame clones only, minus some. The table has over 150,000 clones, 70% to 80% seen once; the top ten hold 1.2% to 1.5%. Points on this clone: Its antigen is unidentified.

Study-wide results and limits: TCR association rates varied by HLA locus in a later analysis, with DRB1 highest and HLA-C lowest. Further analysis was carried out later, and it showed several of the most significant clusters appearing linked to common viral pathogens.

All donors participated as healthy donors of bone marrow. The J segment lost 6 bases and the V segment lost 0 bases, leaving 12 bases of the junction unmatched. The CDR3 has 17 residues. The germline V gene has CDR1 SGHDN and CDR2 FVKESK. The specimen was PBMCs. This clonotype was obtained from a woman between 25 and 40 years old in good health and CMV-seropositive. The rearrangement links TRBV14 to TRBJ2-3; 7 nucleotides line up with TRBD2. This CDR3 reads CASSQDFSAGVVDTQYF. The CDR3 DNA reads as TGTGCCAGCAGCCAAGATTTTTCGGCGGGAGTGGTGGATACGCAGTATTTT.